The next 6 T cell receptor beta chains were all read from a single sample in a study of beta chain features in type 1 diabetes. Reverse transcribing all isolated RNA meant expressed TCRB transcripts were sequenced. TCRdb's copy holds only in-frame clones and misses some; the assay was immunoSEQ multiplex PCR. The sample comprises around 250,000 clones, 25% to 35% of which are singletons, and roughly 4% rests with the top ten. The sample consisted of central memory CD4+ T cells from blood. The receptors were gathered from a man aged 25-45 years in good health.

The gene calls are TRBV30 and TRBJ1-1; D possibly corresponds to TRBD1 (6 bases). Germline V CDR1 and CDR2: GTSNPN, SVGIG (reference sequence). V was trimmed by 2 bases and J by 6 bases, leaving 13 bases between them. The CDR3 covers 13 residues. Written as DNA, the CDR3 is TGTGCCTGGAGTTCCCGGGGGGGCTCTGAAGCTTTCTTT. Translated: CAWSSRGGSEAFF.

This CDR3 is CAIRGDRDGSPLHF. DNA for the CDR3: TGTGCCATCAGAGGTGACAGGGATGGTTCACCCCTCCACTTT. This sequence joins TRBV10-3 and TRBJ1-6; 7 nucleotides line up with TRBD1. After removal of 6 bases from V and 9 bases from J, the junction contained 8 bases not matched to a gene. Per the germline V gene, CDR1 is ENHRY and CDR2 is SYGVKD. The CDR3 loop spans 14 amino acids.

This clone was observed a handful of times. V gene TRBV5-5 combines with J gene TRBJ2-1; D not certain. CDR1 and CDR2 from the germline V gene are SGHKS and YYEKEE (reference sequence). This CDR3 region has 15 residues. V shed 0 bases and J shed 1 base, with 8 bases lying between them. CDR3 DNA: TGTGCCAGCAGCTTGGGTCTTTTATCCTACAATGAGCAGTTCTTC. Translation: CASSLGLLSYNEQFF.

The sample holds a few counts of this clone. The CDR3 protein is CASRERYEQFF. For the CDR3, the DNA is TGTGCCAGCAGGGAGAGATATGAGCAGTTCTTC. The V gene is TRBV7-2, the J gene TRBJ2-1; D is unresolved. Per the germline V gene, CDR1 is SGHTA and CDR2 is FQGNSA. The length of the CDR3 is 11 residues. V was trimmed by 6 bases and J by 8 bases, leaving 8 bases between them. The full variable domain, with the rest looked up from reference TRBV7-2 and TRBJ2-1, is GAGVSQSPSNKVTEKGKDVELRCDPISGHTALYWYRQSLGQGLEFLIYFQGNSAPDKSGLPSDRFSAERTGGSVSTLTIQRTQQEDSAVYLCASRERYEQFFGPGTRLTVL.

This clone was found a few times. This chain links TRBV2 with TRBJ1-3; D gene ambiguous. The V end lost 4 bases, the J end lost 4 bases, and 8 bases lay between the germline ends. The length of the CDR3 is 13 residues. Germline V lookup: CDR1 SNHLY, CDR2 FYNNEI. CDR3 in amino acids: CASSVQEGNTIYF. The CDR3 bases are TGTGCCAGCAGTGTTCAGGAAGGAAACACCATATATTTT.

The genes are TRBV29-1 and TRBJ2-1, with TRBD1 matching over 7 bases. With 8 bases clipped from V and 0 bases from J, the junction kept 10 bases outside the gene matches. From germline, CDR1 is SQVTM and CDR2 ANQGSEA. The CDR3 has 15 residues. CDR3 residues: CSSNRGSSSYNEQFF. DNA for the CDR3: TGCAGCAGTAACAGGGGCTCCAGCTCCTACAATGAGCAGTTCTTC.